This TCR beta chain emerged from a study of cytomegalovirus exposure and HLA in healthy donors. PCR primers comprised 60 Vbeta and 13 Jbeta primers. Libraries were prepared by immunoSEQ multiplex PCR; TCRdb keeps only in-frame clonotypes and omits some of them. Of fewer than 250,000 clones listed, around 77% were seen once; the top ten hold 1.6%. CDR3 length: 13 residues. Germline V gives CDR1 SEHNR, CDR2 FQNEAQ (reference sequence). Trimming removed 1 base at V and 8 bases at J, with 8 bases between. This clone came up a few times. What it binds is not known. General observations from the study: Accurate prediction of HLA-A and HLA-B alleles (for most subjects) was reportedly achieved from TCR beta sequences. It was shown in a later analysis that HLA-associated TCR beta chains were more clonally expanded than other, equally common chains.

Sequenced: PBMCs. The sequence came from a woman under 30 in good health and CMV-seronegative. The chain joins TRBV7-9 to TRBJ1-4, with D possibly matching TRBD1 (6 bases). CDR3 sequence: CASSLEQGEKLFF. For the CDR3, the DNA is TGTGCCAGCAGCTTAGAACAGGGCGAAAAACTGTTTTTT.